This T cell receptor (beta chain) was recorded in a study of T cell repertoires in cytomegalovirus infection. Each CDR3 protein is one row after TCRdb ran MiXCR on the reads. The sample includes 200,000 to 250,000 distinct CDR3 sequences, 12% of them seen just once. Trimming took 3 bases from V and 3 from J; bases not matched to a gene: 9. CDR3 length: 17 amino acids. Germline V gene lookup returns CDR1 SGHTA and CDR2 FQGNSA. This clonotype appeared many times. This clonotype originated in a human donor in good health (CMV status not recorded). Some clones in this sample may be carry-over from other donors' samples. The sequenced sample consisted of PBMCs. The chain employs TRBV7-2 and TRBJ2-3; TRBD2 matches at 10 bases. CDR3 DNA sequence: TGTGCCAGCAGCTTCAGCCTAGCGGGAGTAAGGACAGATACGCAGTATTTT. It is translated as CASSFSLAGVRTDTQYF.